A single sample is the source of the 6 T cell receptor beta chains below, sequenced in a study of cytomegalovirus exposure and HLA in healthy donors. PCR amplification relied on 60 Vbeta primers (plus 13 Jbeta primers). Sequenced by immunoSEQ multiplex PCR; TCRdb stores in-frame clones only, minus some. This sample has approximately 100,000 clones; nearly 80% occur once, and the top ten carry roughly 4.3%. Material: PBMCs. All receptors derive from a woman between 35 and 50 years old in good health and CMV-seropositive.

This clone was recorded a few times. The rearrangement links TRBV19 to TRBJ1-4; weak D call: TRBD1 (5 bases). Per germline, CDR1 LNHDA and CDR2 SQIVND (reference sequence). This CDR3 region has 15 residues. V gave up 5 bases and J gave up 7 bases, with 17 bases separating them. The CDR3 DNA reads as TGTGCCAGTAGTCCCTATGATGGGAGGGGTGAAAAACTGTTTTTT. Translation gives CASSPYDGRGEKLFF.

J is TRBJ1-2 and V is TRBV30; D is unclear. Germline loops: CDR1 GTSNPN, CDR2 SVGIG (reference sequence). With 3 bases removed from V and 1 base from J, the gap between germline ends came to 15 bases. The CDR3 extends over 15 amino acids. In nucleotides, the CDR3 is TGTGCCTGGAGCCCCGGACTGACGATTAACTATGGCTACACCTTC. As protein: CAWSPGLTINYGYTF.

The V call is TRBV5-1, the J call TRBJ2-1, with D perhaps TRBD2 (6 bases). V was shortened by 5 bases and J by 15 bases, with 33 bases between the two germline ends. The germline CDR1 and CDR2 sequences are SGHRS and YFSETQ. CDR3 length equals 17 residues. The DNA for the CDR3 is TGCGCCAGCAGTTATACCAACCCCGGGGAATCTGGACTAAGTATGTTCTTC. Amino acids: CASSYTNPGESGLSMFF.

DNA for the CDR3: TGTGCCAGCAGCTTCGGTCTATTAACAGATACGCAGTATTTT. Translated: CASSFGLLTDTQYF. This chain joins TRBV7-9 and TRBJ2-3; D not certain. Germline V gene sequence: CDR1 SEHNR, CDR2 FQNEAQ (reference sequence). The CDR3 runs 14 residues. The ends were cut back, 3 bases at V and 3 bases at J, with 10 bases in the middle.

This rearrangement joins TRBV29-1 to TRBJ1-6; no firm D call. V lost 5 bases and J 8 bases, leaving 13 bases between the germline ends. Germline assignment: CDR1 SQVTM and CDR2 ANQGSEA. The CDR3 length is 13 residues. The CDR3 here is CSVQSGLDSPLHF. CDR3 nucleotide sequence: TGCAGCGTTCAATCCGGGTTGGATTCACCCCTCCACTTT. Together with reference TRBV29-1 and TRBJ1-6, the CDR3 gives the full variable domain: SAVISQKPSRDICQRGTSLTIQCQVDSQVTMMFWYRQQPGQSLTLIATANQGSEATYESGFVIDKFPISRPNLTFSTLTVSNMSPEDSSIYLCSVQSGLDSPLHFGNGTRLTVT.

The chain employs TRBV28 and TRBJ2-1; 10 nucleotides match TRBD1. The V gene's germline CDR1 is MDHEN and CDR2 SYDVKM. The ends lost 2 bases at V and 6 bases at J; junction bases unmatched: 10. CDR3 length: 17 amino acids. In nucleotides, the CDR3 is TGTGCCAGCAGTTTAGGACAGGGGGTGGTCAAGAGCAATGAGCAGTTCTTC. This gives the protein CASSLGQGVVKSNEQFF.